Listed here are 2 T cell receptor beta chains from one sample, sequenced in a study of blood T cell repertoires in COVID-19 (TCRdb year 2020). Libraries were built with the immunoSEQ multiplex PCR assay. TCRdb stores this immuneACCESS table with in-frame sequences only. Part of the clones is absent; in the studies checked, under half of the shortfall reflects unresolved V genes, and no reason is known for the rest. The sample has roughly 64,000 clones on record, approximately 90% of them singletons. The ten largest clonotypes hold around 8.4% of the sample. The sequenced material came from peripheral blood. Receptor source: a woman older than 75 with active COVID-19.

The V call is TRBV10-2, the J call TRBJ1-2; 9 bases agree with TRBD1. After removal of 6 bases from V and 8 bases from J, the junction contained 10 bases not matched to a gene. Germline V gene sequence: CDR1 WSHSY, CDR2 SAAADI. The CDR3 contains 14 residues. The CDR3 protein is CASRATGGGGGYTF. The CDR3 nucleotides read TGCGCCAGCAGGGCGACAGGGGGAGGCGGCGGCTACACCTTC.

The chain recombines TRBV5-1 with TRBJ2-7, with TRBD1 identical over 10 bases. Germline values: CDR1 SGHRS, CDR2 YFSETQ. With V trimmed by 0 bases and J by 5 bases, 8 bases remained unmatched. CDR3 length equals 16 residues. The CDR3 DNA sequence: TGCGCCAGCAGCTTGGACCCCGGGACAGGGGACGACGAGCAGTACTTC. It codes for CASSLDPGTGDDEQYF.